The 2 T cell receptor beta chains below all came from one sample that was sequenced in a study of blood T cell repertoires in COVID-19. Sequencing used immunoSEQ multiplex PCR; TCRdb keeps in-frame clones, though not all of them. Among about 320,000 clones, around 85% were seen once, and the ten largest hold 1.9%. The sample taken for sequencing was PBMCs or T cells enriched from blood (not recorded which). The receptors come from a woman aged 30 to 39 who had been exposed to COVID-19.

V usage is TRBV5-1 and J usage is TRBJ2-6; D is uncertain. Germline CDR1 SGHRS, CDR2 YFSETQ. The CDR3 contains 17 residues. V shed 1 base and J shed 0 bases, with 11 bases lying between them. This CDR3 reads CASSLWAQNSGANVLTF. CDR3 nucleotide sequence: TGCGCCAGCAGCTTGTGGGCGCAGAACTCTGGGGCCAACGTCCTGACTTTC.

This chain links TRBV27 with TRBJ2-7; no clear D. Germline V gene data show CDR1 as MNHEY and CDR2 as SMNVEV (reference sequence). The ends were cut back, 6 bases at V and 0 bases at J, with 9 bases in the middle. This CDR3 region has 13 residues. CDR3 nucleotide sequence: TGTGCCAGCAGATCCTACAGCTCCTACGAGCAGTACTTC. This sequence encodes CASRSYSSYEQYF.